This T cell receptor (beta chain) was obtained from a study of blood T cells in healthy people across ages (dated by TCRdb to about 2015). Looking at the study overall: In model experiments, roughly one uniquely barcoded TCR beta cDNA molecule per two T cells was captured by template switching. Using the same blood draw, the study looked at two additional independent replicas of 1 million unique cDNA reads for two donors, one aged 18 to 30 and the other aged 80 or older. The donors were split into four age groups: young (average approximately 16 years), middle-aged (39), aged (around 67) and long-lived (82). The study measured age-related changes in TCR beta repertoire diversity using deep sequencing normalized with unique cDNA molecular identifiers. To avoid experimental bias, donors of different ages were randomly spread across the sequencing lanes.

Findings and caveats that apply to the study as a whole: Observed TCR beta diversity per million T cells fell roughly linearly with age, and a significant reduction was already apparent by age roughly 40. Estimates of total diversity from one million sequenced T cells were regarded as lower bounds and underestimates. A strong correlation was found between observed TCR beta diversity and the percentage of naive T cells measured by flow cytometry. Conclusive comparison of naive and antigen-experienced compartments was prevented by the profiling of bulk unsorted PBMCs. Compared with the aged group, the long-lived group had more naive CD4+ T cells, fewer expanded clones and increased TCR diversity, a pattern suggesting age selection. Because donor CMV infection status was unknown, age-related changes in expanded clonotypes were potentially confounded.

Libraries were made using 5' RACE. The instrument given in TCRdb is Illumina HiSeq 2500. A second roughly 6 to 11 cycle PCR used a sample-barcoded 5' primer and a J-beta primer mix. Each TCR beta cDNA molecule received a unique molecular identifier from a template-switch 5' adaptor carrying 12 random nucleotides. Each sample yielded at least 2.5 million CDR3-containing paired-end reads. First-strand cDNA synthesis was performed from all RNA using the Mint cDNA synthesis kit, with priming by a TRBC-specific oligonucleotide. All cDNA was treated with uracil-DNA glycosylase and then went through a first 18-cycle PCR with the universal primers M1SS and BC2_uni_R. The authors' pipeline ran thus. For normalization, 1 million high-quality reads were randomly selected from each sample, with every read carrying a distinct molecular identifier. Instead of being binned into consensus sequences, reads with shared molecular identifiers were discarded. MiTCR, with a Q25 quality threshold and the strictest error-elimination algorithm, was used for CDR3 identification, clonotype clustering and error correction. A nonparametric unseen species model with Euler transformation was used to estimate a lower bound on total TCR beta diversity. Clones were called with MiXCR by TCRdb after fastp trimmed the public reads at Q25, and only in-frame beta chains were retained. Each CDR3 protein appears once, grouped with its most common genes and DNA. The V and J calls shown here were made by TCRdb, not taken from the authors' results. Across this sample there are around 710,000 distinct CDR3 sequences, with roughly 44% seen only once. The top ten clonotypes cover 20% to 25% of the sample.

The donors were roughly 38 Caucasian individuals from Russia, aged roughly 6 to 100 years, who were systemically healthy. Each donor gave 8 to 10 milliliters of peripheral blood, collected into EDTA-treated Vacutainer tubes. Ficoll-Paque density-gradient centrifugation was used to isolate PBMCs, with at least 6.5 million per sample. Trizol reagent was used to extract total RNA from the PBMCs, yielding at least 6 micrograms per sample. Naive CD45RAhigh/CD27high T cell percentages were measured by flow cytometry on a PBMC aliquot from every donor. The sample holds a few counts of this clonotype. Its antigen target is currently unknown. Nothing much larger sits one base from this clone, and base qualities are not available. The sample taken for sequencing was blood. The sequence derives from a woman aged 55-70 years in good health.

The DNA sequence is as follows: TGTGCCAGCAGCTTAGTACTTGACCCGTACTTC. Its coded protein is CASSLVLDPYF. This receptor chain uses TRBV7-8 and TRBJ2-7, with the D gene too uncertain to name. CDR1 and CDR2, per the germline V gene, are SGHVS and FQNEAQ. The CDR3 covers 11 residues, taking in both the cysteine and the phenylalanine. The read is trimmed to its CDR3 DNA, 33 bases read in frame from base 1. A distance of 10 bases separates the germline ends of V and J, which lose 1 base and 12 bases respectively. The CDR3, completed at both ends by the reference TRBV7-8 and TRBJ2-7 genes, gives the full variable domain GAGVSQSPRYKVAKRGQDVALRCDPISGHVSLFWYQQALGQGPEFLTYFQNEAQLDKSGLPSDRFFAERPEGSVSTLKIQRTQQEDSAVYLCASSLVLDPYFGPGTRLTVT.